The 15 T cell receptor beta chains reported below all come from one sample, sequenced in a study of T-cell reconstitution after alpha-beta-depleted transplantation in children. Unique molecular identifiers were built into the TCRbeta library. TCRdb itself ran the PCR reads through MiXCR, one entry per CDR3 protein. This sample has about 900,000 distinct CDR3 sequences; 25% to 35% occur once, and the top ten carry around 30%. Specimen: PBMCs, mostly from graft donor cells, collected 360 days after TCRalphabeta/CD19-depleted stem cell transplant. The receptors stem from a boy younger than two who had a stem cell transplant for SCID, so the T cells may come from the graft donor.

This clonotype turned up a few times. The rearrangement uses TRBV5-6 and TRBJ2-3; 10 positions agree with TRBD1. Germline V gene sequence: CDR1 SGHDT, CDR2 YYEEEE. The CDR3 loop spans 16 amino acids. J lost 0 bases, V lost 2 bases, and 3 bases had no gene match. CDR3 sequence (DNA): TGTGCCAGCAGCTTACCGGGACAGGGGAGCACAGATACGCAGTATTTT. This translates into CASSLPGQGSTDTQYF.

The V gene is TRBV5-1, the J gene TRBJ2-1; unclear D gene. This CDR3 has 16 residues. With 0 bases removed from V and 3 bases from J, the gap between germline ends came to 13 bases. Germline assignment: CDR1 SGHRS and CDR2 YFSETQ. The CDR3 loop reads CASSLAGSGRYNEQFF. The CDR3 nucleotides are TGCGCCAGCAGCTTGGCCGGCAGTGGACGCTACAATGAGCAGTTCTTC.

This clonotype has only a few counts. This chain uses TRBV12-3 or TRBV12-4 with TRBJ2-1; 14 bases map to TRBD2. V lost 4 bases to trimming and J lost 8 bases; unmatched junction nucleotides: 10. This CDR3 spans 17 amino acids. This CDR3 reads CASSSLPGTSGGDEQFF. CDR3 DNA: TGTGCCAGCAGTTCGCTTCCTGGGACTAGCGGGGGAGATGAGCAGTTCTTC.

J is TRBJ2-3 and V is TRBV27; D might be TRBD1 (5 bases). CDR3 length: 15 amino acids. Germline assignment: CDR1 MNHEY and CDR2 SMNVEV (reference sequence). Trimming took off 3 bases at V and 2 bases at J, with 12 bases between the two ends. The CDR3 protein is CASSFGQGYTDTQYF. As DNA, the CDR3 is TGTGCCAGCAGTTTTGGTCAGGGCTACACAGATACGCAGTATTTT.

This clonotype was seen at least ten times. This chain links TRBV28 with TRBJ2-2; D is unresolved. Trimming stripped 3 bases from V and 4 bases from J, with 21 bases between. Germline V lookup: CDR1 MDHEN, CDR2 SYDVKM. This CDR3 comprises 18 residues. The CDR3 is CASSLLRDLEKFTGELFF. CDR3 bases: TGTGCCAGCAGTTTGTTGCGTGACTTGGAAAAATTCACCGGGGAGCTGTTTTTT.

J is TRBJ2-3 and V is TRBV3-1; possibly TRBD1 for D (5 bases). The CDR3 has 15 amino acids. CDR1 is LGHDT and CDR2 is YNNKEL in the germline V gene (reference sequence). V lost 5 bases and J lost 2, with 14 bases in between. The CDR3 reads CASSSRVAHTDTQYF. As DNA, the CDR3 is TGTGCCAGCAGCAGCAGGGTGGCACACACAGATACGCAGTATTTT.

The rearrangement links TRBV7-6 to TRBJ1-1; D gene ambiguous. The germline V gene encodes CDR1 SGHVS and CDR2 FNYEAQ. The CDR3 consists of 13 residues. The germline V and J ends were trimmed by 5 bases and 4 bases, with 11 bases remaining between them. The CDR3 region is CASSERVGTEAFF. CDR3 DNA: TGTGCCAGCAGCGAACGGGTGGGCACTGAAGCTTTCTTT.

This clonotype was seen a handful of times. V and J are TRBV12-3 or TRBV12-4 and TRBJ2-3; tentative D call: TRBD2 (6 bases). The CDR3 runs to 15 residues. The ends were cut back, 7 bases at V and 1 base at J, with 15 bases in the middle. For the CDR3, the DNA is TGTGCCAGCACCGAAGGGGACTTCCGCACAGATACGCAGTATTTT. Its translation is CASTEGDFRTDTQYF.

The chain has TRBV7-7 and TRBJ2-1, with 8 bases fitting TRBD2. The CDR3 contains 15 residues. Per the germline V gene, CDR1 is SSHAT and CDR2 is FNYEAQ (reference sequence). V gave up 1 base and J gave up 4 bases; unmatched junction bases: 3. The chain's CDR3 is CASSLEASGYNEQFF. The CDR3 region has the DNA TGTGCCAGCAGCTTAGAGGCTAGCGGGTACAATGAGCAGTTCTTC.

The chain couples TRBV20-1 to TRBJ2-3; perhaps D is TRBD1 or TRBD2 (6 bases each). Germline values: CDR1 DFQATT, CDR2 SNEGSKA (reference sequence). V gave up 6 bases and J gave up 4 bases, with 20 bases separating them. The CDR3 is made up of 15 amino acids. In DNA, the CDR3 is TGCAGTGCACGACTAGTTGGGGGCACATCAGATACGCAGTATTTT. The encoded protein is CSARLVGGTSDTQYF.

This clonotype was recorded a few times. This chain uses TRBV6-1 with TRBJ2-5; TRBD1 matches at 8 bases. V lost 4 bases, J lost 0 bases, and 7 bases stayed unmatched. This CDR3 has 16 residues. Germline values: CDR1 MNHNS, CDR2 SASEGT. CDR3 protein: CASSALQGGYQETQYF. The CDR3 DNA reads TGTGCCAGCAGTGCCCTACAGGGGGGATACCAAGAGACCCAGTACTTC.

The chain carries TRBV11-1 and TRBJ2-3; D is unclear. V was pared by 0 bases and J by 2 bases, with 18 bases between. Germline CDR1 reads SGHAT; CDR2 reads FQDESV (reference sequence). The CDR3 runs to 18 residues. CDR3 region: CASSLAVYPPGDTDTQYF. The CDR3 DNA sequence: TGTGCCAGCAGCTTAGCAGTCTACCCACCCGGCGACACAGATACGCAGTATTTT. Full variable domain (missing parts from reference TRBV11-1 and TRBJ2-3): EAEVAQSPRYKITEKSQAVAFWCDPISGHATLYWYRQILGQGPELLVQFQDESVVDDSQLPKDRFSAERLKGVDSTLKIQPAELGDSAMYLCASSLAVYPPGDTDTQYFGPGTRLTVL.

The genes are TRBV27 and TRBJ2-3, with 15 nucleotides matching TRBD2. The CDR3 is 18 residues long. The germline V gene encodes CDR1 MNHEY and CDR2 SMNVEV (reference sequence). Trimming took 4 bases from V and 4 from J; bases not matched to a gene: 9. The DNA of the CDR3 is TGTGCCAGCAGTTCCCTCGGACTAGCGGGGGGGCGGCCAGATACGCAGTATTTT. Residues: CASSSLGLAGGRPDTQYF.

This clonotype was detected once. This chain connects TRBV5-1 to TRBJ1-2; D may be TRBD1 (6 bases). This CDR3 is built from 15 residues. CDR1 SGHRS and CDR2 YFSETQ come from the germline V gene. V was shortened by 1 base and J by 4 bases, with 14 bases between the two germline ends. The CDR3 spells CASSLYGGLTYGYTF. DNA of the CDR3: TGCGCCAGCAGCTTGTACGGGGGCCTTACCTATGGCTACACCTTC. The variable domain in full, completed from reference TRBV5-1 and TRBJ1-2, reads KAGVTQTPRYLIKTRGQQVTLSCSPISGHRSVSWYQQTPGQGLQFLFEYFSETQRNKGNFPGRFSGRQFSNSRSEMNVSTLELGDSALYLCASSLYGGLTYGYTFGSGTRLTVV.

The gene calls are TRBV5-1 and TRBJ1-3; D is undetermined. The germline CDR1 and CDR2 sequences are SGHRS and YFSETQ. This CDR3 has 15 residues. V lost 0 bases and J 0 bases, leaving 7 bases between the germline ends. The CDR3, as DNA: TGCGCCAGCAGCTTGGACAGCTACTCTGGAAACACCATATATTTT. Translated, it gives CASSLDSYSGNTIYF.